The next 30 T cell receptor beta chains were all read from a single sample in a study of response to subunit inactivated influenza vaccine. TCRdb called the RT-PCR reads again in MiXCR, with one record for every CDR3 protein. The table records 150,000 to 200,000 distinct CDR3 sequences, about 12% of them present only once. This same sample was also taken into another study, of T cells expressing NK-cell markers. That work contributes: Scientists made TCR beta cDNA using 5'RACE template switching with UMIs.

The starting material was CD8+ T cells sorted from PBMCs, obtained 11 to 12 days after vaccination. These receptors all come from a man between 50 and 59 years old who received an inactivated influenza vaccine.

V and J are TRBV15 and TRBJ2-7; D perhaps matches TRBD1 (6 bases). The CDR3 length is 15 residues. The germline V and J ends were trimmed by 0 bases and 2 bases, with 11 bases remaining between them. Germline V gives CDR1 LNHNV, CDR2 YYDKDF (reference sequence). CDR3 sequence reads: CATSRDSGGTYEQYF. DNA for the CDR3: TGTGCCACCAGCAGAGATAGTGGGGGCACCTACGAGCAGTACTTC. Full variable domain (remainder filled in from reference TRBV15 and TRBJ2-7): DAMVIQNPRYQVTQFGKPVTLSCSQTLNHNVMYWYQQKSSQAPKLLFHYYDKDFNNEADTPDNFQSRRPNTSFCFLDIRSPGLGDTAMYLCATSRDSGGTYEQYFGPGTRLTVT.

V is TRBV6-5 and J is TRBJ2-7; 8 positions agree with TRBD1. The CDR3 is 15 residues long. Per the germline V gene, CDR1 is MNHEY and CDR2 is SVGAGI. V shed 2 bases and J 4 bases; nucleotides not matched to a gene: 7. CDR3 coding DNA: TGTGCCAGCAGTTACGGGCAGGGGGCTGGGTACGAGCAGTACTTC. It specifies CASSYGQGAGYEQYF.

This clonotype has a count of ten or more. The gene calls are TRBV10-3 and TRBJ2-3, with TRBD2 matching 8 bases. J lost 0 bases, V lost 4 bases, and 3 bases had no gene match. Germline V CDR1 and CDR2: ENHRY, SYGVKD. There are 15 residues in the CDR3. For the CDR3, the DNA is TGTGCCATCAGTGGGGCTAGCGGGAGCACAGATACGCAGTATTTT. Its protein is CAISGASGSTDTQYF.

This clonotype was seen only a few times. The V call is TRBV7-2, the J call TRBJ2-7, with a possible D match to TRBD2 (5 bases). This CDR3 region has 16 residues. CDR1 is SGHTA and CDR2 is FQGNSA in the germline V gene. Trimming pared 5 bases from V and 0 bases from J, leaving 17 bases between. The CDR3 region has the DNA TGTGCCAGCAGCCCTTTAGGTCTGGGGAGCTCCTACGAGCAGTACTTC. Residues: CASSPLGLGSSYEQYF.

J is TRBJ1-1 and V is TRBV7-9; no reliable D call. Germline CDR1 is SEHNR and CDR2 is FQNEAQ (reference sequence). Trimming took 6 bases from V and 7 from J, leaving 15 bases between them. This CDR3 has 13 residues. The CDR3 DNA reads as TGTGCCAGCAGGGCCGGGGAGCTTGTTGAAGCTTTCTTT. It encodes CASRAGELVEAFF.

This clonotype was recorded at least ten times. The chain joins TRBV15 to TRBJ1-2; no clear D. Germline values: CDR1 LNHNV, CDR2 YYDKDF (reference sequence). The CDR3 loop spans 16 amino acids. V dropped 0 bases and J dropped 8 bases, with 19 bases sitting between them. CDR3 sequence (DNA): TGTGCCACCAGCAGAGATCTGGCCCCTCGCAAAGGGGGCTACACCTTC. This sequence encodes CATSRDLAPRKGGYTF.

This clonotype was seen a handful of times. The chain joins TRBV24-1 to TRBJ2-1; no clear D gene. Trimming pared 0 bases from V and 7 bases from J, leaving 12 bases between. Germline loops: CDR1 KGHDR, CDR2 SFDVKD. The CDR3 extends over 15 amino acids. The DNA for the CDR3 is TGTGCCACCAGTGATTTGCATGGCCGTGGGAATGAGCAGTTCTTC. It yields the protein CATSDLHGRGNEQFF.

The table lists this clonotype with many counts. The CDR3 coding sequence is TGTGCCAGCAGCACCCTCGTTGGGTTAGCGGGGGGGCCCAATGAGCAGTTCTTC. Encoded protein: CASSTLVGLAGGPNEQFF. The chain is built from TRBV7-6 and TRBJ2-1; 11 nucleotides match TRBD2. The germline CDR1 and CDR2 sequences are SGHVS and FNYEAQ. With 5 bases clipped from V and 6 bases from J, the junction kept 15 bases outside the gene matches. The CDR3 is 18 amino acids.

The table lists this clonotype with a few counts. This rearrangement joins TRBV5-1 to TRBJ2-2; D ambiguous. The germline CDR1 and CDR2 sequences are SGHRS and YFSETQ. The CDR3 is 16 amino acids. V was cut by 3 bases and J by 7 bases, with 19 bases left in between. This CDR3 is CASSSGPGIGYGELFF. CDR3 bases: TGCGCCAGCAGCTCGGGTCCAGGCATAGGGTACGGGGAGCTGTTTTTT.

The genes are TRBV9 and TRBJ1-2; 11 positions agree with TRBD1. The CDR3 has 15 residues. CDR1 SGDLS and CDR2 YYNGEE come from the germline V gene. The V and J ends lost 4 bases and 8 bases, in that order; junction bases with no gene match: 10. CDR3 sequence (DNA): TGTGCCAGCAGCTACCGGACAGGGGGCTTCTACGGCTACACCTTC. It yields the protein CASSYRTGGFYGYTF.

This clonotype was picked up a small number of times. This chain uses TRBV6-1 with TRBJ2-3, with a possible D match to TRBD2 (5 bases). The V end lost 6 bases, the J end lost 2 bases, and 24 bases lay between the germline ends. The germline gives CDR1 MNHNS, CDR2 SASEGT. This CDR3 is 18 amino acids long. The CDR3 sequence is CASRRSFPSRYITDTQYF. Here the CDR3 DNA reads TGTGCCAGCAGACGATCGTTTCCTAGCAGATACATCACAGATACGCAGTATTTT.

In this sample, this clonotype turned up a few times. The chain links TRBV4-1 to TRBJ2-7, with 8 bases that match TRBD1. Germline lookup yields CDR1 MGHRA and CDR2 YSYEKL. The CDR3 has 14 residues. Germline trimming cut 1 base from V and 5 bases from J; bases unmatched to any gene: 4. The CDR3 is CASSQGQGYDEQYF. CDR3 nucleotide sequence: TGCGCCAGCAGCCAAGGACAGGGGTACGACGAGCAGTACTTC.

The CDR3 here is CASSLIIHEQFF. The CDR3 nucleotides read TGTGCCAGCAGCTTAATCATACATGAGCAGTTCTTC. The genes are TRBV7-9 and TRBJ2-1; D gene uncertain. The germline gives CDR1 SEHNR, CDR2 FQNEAQ (reference sequence). The germline V and J ends were trimmed by 2 bases and 8 bases, with 7 bases remaining between them. The CDR3 covers 12 residues.

The chain carries TRBV9 and TRBJ2-5; TRBD2 aligns across 9 bases. The J segment lost 0 bases and the V segment lost 1 base, leaving 4 bases of the junction unmatched. The germline CDR1 and CDR2 sequences are SGDLS and YYNGEE. The CDR3 spans 16 residues. The CDR3 reads CASSVMAGGYQETQYF. The CDR3 DNA sequence: TGTGCCAGCAGCGTAATGGCGGGAGGGTACCAAGAGACCCAGTACTTC. The entire variable domain, with the rest obtained from reference TRBV9 and TRBJ2-5, is as follows: DSGVTQTPKHLITATGQRVTLRCSPRSGDLSVYWYQQSLDQGLQFLIQYYNGEERAKGNILERFSAQQFPDLHSELNLSSLELGDSALYFCASSVMAGGYQETQYFGPGTRLLVL.

The chain combines TRBV27 with TRBJ2-7; TRBD1 matches 11 bases. Germline-derived CDR1 and CDR2 are MNHEY and SMNVEV (reference sequence). The CDR3 has 14 residues. V shed 1 base and J 5 bases; nucleotides not matched to a gene: 1. CDR3 DNA sequence: TGTGCCAGCAGTTTATTGGGACAGGGGGACGAGCAGTACTTC. It encodes CASSLLGQGDEQYF.

V is TRBV9 and J is TRBJ2-5, with a possible D match to TRBD2 (6 bases). V lost 4 bases and J 4 bases, leaving 17 bases between the germline ends. From germline, CDR1 is SGDLS and CDR2 YYNGEE. The CDR3 covers 15 residues. The CDR3: CASSPWDSSAETQYF. CDR3 bases: TGTGCCAGCAGCCCCTGGGACTCTAGCGCAGAGACCCAGTACTTC.

This clonotype has just a few counts. The chain recombines TRBV7-9 with TRBJ1-1; TRBD1 matches 11 bases. Per germline, CDR1 SEHNR and CDR2 FQNEAQ (reference sequence). The ends lost 1 base at V and 5 bases at J; junction bases unmatched: 6. The CDR3 runs 16 residues. The CDR3 coding sequence is TGTGCCAGCAGCTTAGAGGACAGGGGGCGAAAGACTGAAGCTTTCTTT. This gives the protein CASSLEDRGRKTEAFF.

In this sample, this clonotype turned up many times. The chain employs TRBV7-9 and TRBJ2-3; 7 nucleotides align to TRBD1. CDR1 SEHNR and CDR2 FQNEAQ come from the germline V gene (reference sequence). Trimming cost V 6 bases and J 2 bases; bases outside gene matches: 2. The CDR3 contains 13 residues. CDR3 in amino acids: CASRQGSTDTQYF. In DNA form, the CDR3 reads TGTGCCAGCAGACAGGGGTCCACAGATACGCAGTATTTT.

This clonotype was picked up a small number of times. The J gene is TRBJ2-5, the V gene TRBV10-1; D gene uncertain. Trimming took off 3 bases at V and 5 bases at J, with 4 bases between the two ends. This CDR3 is built from 11 residues. Per germline, CDR1 WNHNN and CDR2 SYGVQD (reference sequence). CDR3 sequence reads: CASSDSETQYF. The CDR3 bases are TGCGCCAGCAGTGATTCTGAGACCCAGTACTTC.

This clonotype was detected many times. This chain links TRBV28 with TRBJ2-3; no clear D gene. V was trimmed by 4 bases and J by 0 bases, leaving 14 bases between them. Per the germline V gene, CDR1 is MDHEN and CDR2 is SYDVKM. The CDR3 is 16 residues long. This chain's CDR3 is CASSSFFMSSTDTQYF. In nucleotides, the CDR3 is TGTGCCAGCAGTTCCTTTTTTATGTCCAGCACAGATACGCAGTATTTT.

This clonotype has just a few counts. The V gene is TRBV20-1, the J gene TRBJ2-5; TRBD1 might be the D (6 bases). Trimming shortened V by 5 bases and J by 5 bases, and 15 bases separated the two germline ends. The CDR3 runs to 13 residues. The V gene's germline CDR1 is DFQATT and CDR2 SNEGSKA (reference sequence). CDR3 region: CSAETGLWETQYF. The CDR3 DNA sequence: TGCAGTGCTGAAACAGGGTTGTGGGAGACCCAGTACTTC.

Many counts were recorded for this clonotype. The chain recombines TRBV29-1 with TRBJ2-2, with 10 bases fitting TRBD2. V was clipped by 6 bases and J by 2 bases; unmatched bases: 6. Looked up from germline, CDR1 is SQVTM and CDR2 is ANQGSEA. The CDR3 contains 15 residues. The CDR3 spells CSVDASGGNTGELFF. The CDR3 DNA reads as TGCAGCGTCGATGCTAGCGGGGGAAACACCGGGGAGCTGTTTTTT.

This clonotype was recorded at least ten times. The chain has TRBV9 and TRBJ2-1, with 13 bases matching TRBD2. J lost 7 bases, V lost 4 bases, and 5 bases had no gene match. Germline V gives CDR1 SGDLS, CDR2 YYNGEE. This CDR3 has 15 residues. The CDR3 DNA reads TGTGCCAGCAGCCCCGGACTAGCGGGAGTAAATGAGCAGTTCTTC. It translates to CASSPGLAGVNEQFF. Combining the CDR3 with reference TRBV9 and TRBJ2-1 gives the whole variable domain DSGVTQTPKHLITATGQRVTLRCSPRSGDLSVYWYQQSLDQGLQFLIQYYNGEERAKGNILERFSAQQFPDLHSELNLSSLELGDSALYFCASSPGLAGVNEQFFGPGTRLTVL.

This clonotype was recorded a few times. The chain is built from TRBV7-2 and TRBJ1-1; TRBD1 might be the D (5 bases). The germline V gene has CDR1 SGHTA and CDR2 FQGNSA. This CDR3 spans 14 amino acids. The V gene lost 3 bases and the J gene lost 6 bases, with 14 bases spanning the gap. CDR3 in amino acids: CASSFLSGSSEAFF. The CDR3 DNA sequence: TGTGCCAGCAGCTTCCTATCAGGGTCTTCTGAAGCTTTCTTT.

The V and J genes are TRBV4-3 and TRBJ2-1, with D maybe TRBD2 (5 bases). The V end lost 4 bases, the J end lost 0 bases, and 13 bases lay between the germline ends. This CDR3 contains 16 residues. The germline CDR1 and CDR2 sequences are LGHNA and YSLEER. The CDR3 nucleotides read TGCGCCAGCAGCCCCACCTTAGGGAGCTCCTACAATGAGCAGTTCTTC. Translating gives CASSPTLGSSYNEQFF.

The chain couples TRBV2 to TRBJ2-5, with a possible D match to TRBD2 (6 bases). Trimming stripped 4 bases from V and 5 bases from J, with 23 bases between. Germline V CDR1 and CDR2: SNHLY, FYNNEI. The CDR3 length is 17 residues. CDR3 sequence reads: CASSAPNREIQSETQYF. For the CDR3, the DNA is TGTGCCAGCAGTGCCCCAAACCGGGAGATACAATCGGAGACCCAGTACTTC.

The J gene is TRBJ2-2, the V gene TRBV7-9, with D hard to call. Trimming cost V 3 bases and J 4 bases, with 18 bases left between them. The V gene's germline CDR1 is SEHNR and CDR2 FQNEAQ (reference sequence). The CDR3 loop spans 17 amino acids. CDR3 nucleotide sequence: TGTGCCAGCAGCTTGCGTTCGTCGTTAGGACCCACCGGGGAGCTGTTTTTT. As protein: CASSLRSSLGPTGELFF.

This chain uses TRBV9 with TRBJ2-1; 9 bases fit TRBD1. Per the germline V gene, CDR1 is SGDLS and CDR2 is YYNGEE. The V and J ends lost 3 bases and 0 bases, in that order; junction bases with no gene match: 13. The CDR3 has 19 amino acids. This CDR3 reads CASSDRGREIPSSYNEQFF. The DNA for the CDR3 is TGTGCCAGCAGCGACAGGGGGCGGGAAATCCCCAGCTCCTACAATGAGCAGTTCTTC.

V usage is TRBV6-2 or TRBV6-3 and J usage is TRBJ1-1; D call uncertain. The germline V gene has CDR1 MNHEY and CDR2 SVGEGT. This CDR3 contains 14 residues. Trimming pared 4 bases from V and 0 bases from J, leaving 9 bases between. The CDR3 region is CASSFGSLNTEAFF. CDR3 bases: TGTGCCAGCAGTTTCGGCAGCCTGAACACTGAAGCTTTCTTT.

This chain joins TRBV12-3 or TRBV12-4 and TRBJ2-2; D remains ambiguous. The CDR3 is made up of 14 amino acids. The V and J ends lost 4 bases and 7 bases respectively, with 13 bases between them. The CDR3 coding sequence is TGTGCCAGCAGTTCCACAGAGTGGGGCGGGGAGCTGTTTTTT. The encoded protein is CASSSTEWGGELFF.